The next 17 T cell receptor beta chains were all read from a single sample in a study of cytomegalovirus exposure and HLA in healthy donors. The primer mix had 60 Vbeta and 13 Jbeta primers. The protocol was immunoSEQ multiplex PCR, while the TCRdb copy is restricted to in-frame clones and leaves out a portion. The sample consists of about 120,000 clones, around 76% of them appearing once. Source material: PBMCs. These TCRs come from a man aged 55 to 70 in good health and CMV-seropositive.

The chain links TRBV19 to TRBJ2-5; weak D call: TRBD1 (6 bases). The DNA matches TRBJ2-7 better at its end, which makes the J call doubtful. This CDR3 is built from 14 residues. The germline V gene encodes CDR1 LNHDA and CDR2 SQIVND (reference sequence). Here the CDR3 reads CASSIRGISYEQYF. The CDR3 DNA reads TGTGCCAGTAGTATTAGGGGGATCTCCTACGAGCAGTACTTC.

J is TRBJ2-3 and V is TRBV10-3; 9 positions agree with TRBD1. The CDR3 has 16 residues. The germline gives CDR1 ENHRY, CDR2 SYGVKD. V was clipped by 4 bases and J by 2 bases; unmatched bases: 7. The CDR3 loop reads CAISGTTGGPTDTQYF. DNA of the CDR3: TGTGCCATCAGTGGGACAACAGGGGGCCCCACAGATACGCAGTATTTT.

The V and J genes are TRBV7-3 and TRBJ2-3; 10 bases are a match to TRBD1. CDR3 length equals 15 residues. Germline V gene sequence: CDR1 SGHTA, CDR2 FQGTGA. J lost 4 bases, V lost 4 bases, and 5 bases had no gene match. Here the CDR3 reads CASSSGTGDADTQYF. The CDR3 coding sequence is TGTGCCAGCAGCTCCGGGACAGGGGACGCAGATACGCAGTATTTT.

CDR3 nucleotides: TGTGCCAGCTATGTCGTCGGTTCGGAAAAACTGTTTTTT. Amino acids: CASYVVGSEKLFF. The genes are TRBV6-1 and TRBJ1-4; unclear D gene. The CDR3 has 13 amino acids. From germline, CDR1 is MNHNS and CDR2 SASEGT. V lost 8 bases to trimming and J lost 8 bases, with 15 bases between them.

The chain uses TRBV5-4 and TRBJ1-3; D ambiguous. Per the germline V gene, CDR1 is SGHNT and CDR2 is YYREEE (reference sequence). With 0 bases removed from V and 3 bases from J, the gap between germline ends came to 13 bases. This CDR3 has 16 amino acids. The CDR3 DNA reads TGTGCCAGCAGCTTGGGAGCTGACACCTATGGAAACACCATATATTTT. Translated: CASSLGADTYGNTIYF.

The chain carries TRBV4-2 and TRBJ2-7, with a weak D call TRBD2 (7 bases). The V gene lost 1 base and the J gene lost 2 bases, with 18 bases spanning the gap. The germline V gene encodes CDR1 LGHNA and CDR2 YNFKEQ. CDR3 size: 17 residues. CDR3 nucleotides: TGTGCCAGCAGCCAAGTAAGGGGGGGGGACGGAGCCTACGAGCAGTACTTC. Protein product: CASSQVRGGDGAYEQYF.

CDR3 sequence: CASSPHQGPEAFF. The CDR3 nucleotides read TGCGCCAGCAGCCCACACCAGGGGCCTGAAGCTTTCTTT. V usage is TRBV5-1 and J usage is TRBJ1-1; perhaps TRBD1 as D (6 bases). Germline V lookup: CDR1 SGHRS, CDR2 YFSETQ. This CDR3 has 13 amino acids. The germline V and J ends were trimmed by 4 bases and 6 bases, with 13 bases remaining between them.

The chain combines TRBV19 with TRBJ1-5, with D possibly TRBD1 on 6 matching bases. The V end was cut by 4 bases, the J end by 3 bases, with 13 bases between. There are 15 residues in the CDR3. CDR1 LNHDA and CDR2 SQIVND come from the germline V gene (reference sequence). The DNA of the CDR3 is TGTGCCAGTAGTACCCCCACAGGGTTCAATCAGCCCCAGCATTTT. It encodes CASSTPTGFNQPQHF.

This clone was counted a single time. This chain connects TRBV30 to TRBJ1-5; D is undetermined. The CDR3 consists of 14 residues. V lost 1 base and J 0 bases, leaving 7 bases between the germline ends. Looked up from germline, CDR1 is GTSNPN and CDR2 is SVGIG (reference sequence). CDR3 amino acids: CAWSAQLSNQPQHF. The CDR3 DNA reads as TGTGCCTGGAGTGCACAGCTTAGCAATCAGCCCCAGCATTTT. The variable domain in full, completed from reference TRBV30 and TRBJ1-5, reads SQTIHQWPATLVQPVGSPLSLECTVEGTSNPNLYWYRQAAGRGLQLLFYSVGIGQISSEVPQNLSASRPQDRQFILSSKKLLLSDSGFYLCAWSAQLSNQPQHFGDGTRLSIL.

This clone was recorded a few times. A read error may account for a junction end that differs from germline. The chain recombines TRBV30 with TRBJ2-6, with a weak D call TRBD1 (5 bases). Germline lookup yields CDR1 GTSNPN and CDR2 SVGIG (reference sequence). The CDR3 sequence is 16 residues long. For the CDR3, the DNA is TGTGCCGTCATACGACTGTCTTACTCTGGGGCCAACGGCCTGACTTTC. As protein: CAVIRLSYSGANGLTF.

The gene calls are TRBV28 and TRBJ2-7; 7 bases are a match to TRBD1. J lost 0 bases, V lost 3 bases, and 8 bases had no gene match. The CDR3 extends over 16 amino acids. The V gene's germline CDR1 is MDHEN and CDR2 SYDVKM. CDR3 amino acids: CASSFRSGTASYEQYF. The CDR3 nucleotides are TGTGCCAGCAGTTTTAGATCCGGGACAGCCTCCTACGAGCAGTACTTC.

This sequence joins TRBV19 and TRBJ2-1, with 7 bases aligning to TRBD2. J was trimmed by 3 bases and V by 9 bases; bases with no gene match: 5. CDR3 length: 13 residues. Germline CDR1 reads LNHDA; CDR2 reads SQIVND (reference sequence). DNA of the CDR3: TGTGCCAGCCGGATAGCGGGCTACAATGAGCAGTTCTTC. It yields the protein CASRIAGYNEQFF.

The CDR3 region is CASTLTGGENYGYTF. As DNA, the CDR3 is TGTGCCAGCACCCTGACAGGGGGCGAGAACTATGGCTACACCTTC. The rearrangement uses TRBV27 and TRBJ1-2; the match to TRBD1 covers 10 bases. CDR1 is MNHEY, CDR2 SMNVEV, per germline (reference sequence). The CDR3 sequence is 15 residues long. Trimming cost V 7 bases and J 2 bases; bases outside gene matches: 7.

Here the CDR3 reads CASSFSSGNTIYF. CDR3 nucleotides: TGTGCCAGCAGCTTTTCTTCCGGAAACACCATATATTTT. The chain joins TRBV28 to TRBJ1-3; no clear D gene. Germline assignment: CDR1 MDHEN and CDR2 SYDVKM. Trimming removed 6 bases from V and 4 bases from J, with 10 bases in between. The CDR3 consists of 13 residues.

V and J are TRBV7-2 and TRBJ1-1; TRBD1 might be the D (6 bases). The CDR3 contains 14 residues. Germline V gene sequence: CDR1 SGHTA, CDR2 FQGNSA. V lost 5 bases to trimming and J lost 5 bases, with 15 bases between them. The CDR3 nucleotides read TGTGCCAGCAGCAGATACAGGGAGCTAACTGAAGCTTTCTTT. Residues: CASSRYRELTEAFF.

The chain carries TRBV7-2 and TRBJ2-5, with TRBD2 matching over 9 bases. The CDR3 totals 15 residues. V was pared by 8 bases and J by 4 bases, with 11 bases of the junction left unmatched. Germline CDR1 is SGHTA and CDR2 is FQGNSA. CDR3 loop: CASLGIAGVLETQYF. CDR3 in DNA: TGTGCCAGCTTAGGAATAGCGGGAGTGCTAGAGACCCAGTACTTC.

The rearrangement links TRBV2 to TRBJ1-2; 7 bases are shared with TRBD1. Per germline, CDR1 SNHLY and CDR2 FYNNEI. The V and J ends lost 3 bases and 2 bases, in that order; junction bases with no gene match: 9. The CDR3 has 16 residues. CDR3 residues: CASSDPRDRTNYGYTF. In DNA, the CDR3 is TGTGCCAGCAGTGATCCAAGGGACAGAACAAACTATGGCTACACCTTC.